Listed below are T cell receptor beta chains from one sample, sequenced in a study of monozygotic twins with inflammatory bowel disease. Each CDR3 protein gets one entry in TCRdb, which reprocessed the 5' RACE reads and gives no DNA. The sample's table shows some 200,000 distinct CDR3 sequences. Sequencing was performed on blood. The receptors here all came from a human donor with ulcerative colitis or Crohn's disease, or a healthy co-twin of an affected twin (not recorded which). CDR3s include the opening cysteine and the closing phenylalanine or tryptophan.

TRBJ2-2 TRBV10-3 CAIRSGGGGANTGELFF
TRBJ2-3 TRBV29-1 CSVGRQLVTDTQYF
TRBJ1-3 TRBV7-9 CASKPHIAGNTIYF
TRBJ2-3 TRBV18 CASSPLAASTDTQYF
TRBJ2-7 TRBV11-2 CASSLVFHREGEQYF
TRBJ2-5 TRBV29-1 CSVGGFRETQYF
TRBJ2-2 TRBV5-1 CASSLEGNIYANTGELFF
TRBJ2-7 TRBV11-2 CASSLLGVTTNYYEQYF
TRBJ1-3 TRBV20-1 CSASRGQAGNTIYF
TRBJ2-1 TRBV18 CASFTRDRSYNEQFF
TRBJ2-4 TRBV27 CASSSLTELITAKNIQYF
TRBJ2-1 TRBV7-8 CASSPYRGEQFF
TRBJ2-1 TRBV7-9 CASSLVAGMNEQFF
TRBJ1-6 TRBV20-1 CSASFGQTSYNSPLHF
TRBJ1-6 TRBV9 CASSDPGFDSPLHF
TRBJ2-1 TRBV4-2 CASSQGPERGGLGEQFF
TRBJ2-7 TRBV7-9 CASSRRETYEQYF
TRBJ2-1 TRBV4-1 CASSHQTGYNEQFF
TRBJ2-1 TRBV18 CASSPADRIYNEQFF
TRBJ1-2 TRBV20-1 CSASGGGQEPGGYTF
TRBJ1-1 TRBV7-3 CASSSRTGEAFF
TRBJ1-3 TRBV7-2 CASSKLGLSGNTIYF
TRBJ2-7 TRBV4-2 CASSQEKDTYEQYF
TRBJ1-5 TRBV10-2 CASSESRRDQPQHF
TRBJ2-7 TRBV12-3/TRBV12-4 CASTRGLAGGTPYEQYF
TRBJ2-1 TRBV25-1 CASSEYLGGRNEQFF
TRBJ2-7 TRBV11-1 CASSQVPGWEQYF
TRBJ1-3 TRBV12-3/TRBV12-4 CASSSDSSGNTIYF
TRBJ1-2 TRBV5-1 CASSPGPRGGYTF
TRBJ2-7 TRBV5-1 CASSGGVGQYSYEQYF
TRBJ2-5 TRBV20-1 CSASSRETQYF
TRBJ2-1 TRBV29-1 CSVERGNEQFF
TRBJ2-7 TRBV6-1 CASSEGTGGSYEQYF
TRBJ2-5 TRBV27 CASSLKGGRETQYF
TRBJ2-2 TRBV5-4 CASSLELPNTGELFF
TRBJ1-6 TRBV7-9 CASSFGPNNSPLHF
TRBJ2-2 TRBV7-7 CASSFSDVNTGELFF
TRBJ2-1 TRBV15 CATSKDRAPSNEQFF
TRBJ1-1 TRBV4-1 CASSQVFRLGRLNTEAFF
TRBJ1-5 TRBV12-2 CASRPPLQPQHF
TRBJ2-3 TRBV24-1 CATIVGAGDTQYF
TRBJ2-1 TRBV12-3/TRBV12-4 CASSLAAGGSNEQFF
TRBJ2-3 TRBV7-3 CASSLNVRGVGTDTQYF
TRBJ1-1 TRBV6-2/TRBV6-3 CASSYSIYRGRKVGLMNTEAFF
TRBJ2-3 TRBV29-1 CSVLRSGSTDTQYF
TRBJ2-5 TRBV27 CASSLSIRQETQYF
TRBJ2-1 TRBV29-1 CSVGAHGGYVDEQFF
TRBJ1-4 TRBV20-1 CSANHLGGSNEKLFF
TRBJ1-5 TRBV7-6 CASSLAEASSNQPQHF
TRBJ1-2 TRBV7-2 CASSPGGAGAFYGYTF